One T cell receptor beta chain is described in this entry. Its antigen is currently unknown. V was cut by 1 base and J by 3 bases, with 9 bases left in between. Germline CDR1 and CDR2: MNHEY and SMNVEV (reference sequence). CDR3 length: 14 residues. The data are from a study of T cell responses to AZD1222 COVID-19 vaccine. Overall study results and limits: Regions 160-218 and 743-854 held dominance among vaccine-associated CD4 TCRs, which spanned spike. The number of AZD1222 recipients seropositive at baseline was only five or six. When two AZD1222 doses had been given, Spike-specific TCR breadth and depth rose. Scientists sampled the repertoires only once the peak T cell response had passed.

Profiled with immunoSEQ multiplex PCR; TCRdb holds only in-frame clones, not every one. The table includes around 140,000 clones, around 83% detected once. Sequenced here: peripheral blood, sampled 28 days after the second AZD1222 dose. The chain joins TRBV27 to TRBJ1-1, with no clear D. This TCR came from an adult who received the AZD1222 COVID-19 vaccine. This CDR3 reads CASSLLLGDTEAFF. CDR3 nucleotides: TGTGCCAGCAGTTTATTGCTTGGGGACACTGAAGCTTTCTTT.